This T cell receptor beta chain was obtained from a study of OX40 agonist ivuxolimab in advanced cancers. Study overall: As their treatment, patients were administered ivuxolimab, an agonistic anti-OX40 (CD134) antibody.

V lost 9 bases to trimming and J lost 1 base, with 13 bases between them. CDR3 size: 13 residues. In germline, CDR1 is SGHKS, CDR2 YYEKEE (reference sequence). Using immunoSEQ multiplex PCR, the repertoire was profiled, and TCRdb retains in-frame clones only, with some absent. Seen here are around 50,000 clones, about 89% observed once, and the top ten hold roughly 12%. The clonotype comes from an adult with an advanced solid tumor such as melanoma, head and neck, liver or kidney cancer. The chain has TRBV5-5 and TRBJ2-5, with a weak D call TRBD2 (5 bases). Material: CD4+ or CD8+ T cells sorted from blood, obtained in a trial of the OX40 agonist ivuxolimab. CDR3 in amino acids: CATERAPQETQYF. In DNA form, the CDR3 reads TGTGCCACCGAGAGGGCCCCCCAAGAGACCCAGTACTTC.